The 32 T cell receptor beta chains reported below all come from one sample, sequenced in a study of blood T cells in healthy people across ages. Primers used in a second PCR of roughly 6 to 11 cycles were a sample-barcoded 5' primer and a J-beta primer mix. Each CDR3 protein gets one entry after TCRdb re-called the 5' RACE reads with MiXCR. In the table there are approximately 850,000 distinct CDR3 sequences, under 45% of which are singletons. The specimen sequenced was blood. These receptors all come from a man in his sixties in good health.

V and J are TRBV2 and TRBJ2-2; D is uncertain. CDR1 SNHLY and CDR2 FYNNEI come from the germline V gene. CDR3 length equals 15 residues. V lost 3 bases to trimming and J lost 0 bases, with 8 bases between them. CDR3 sequence reads: CASSEHPSNTGELFF. The CDR3 DNA follows: TGTGCCAGCAGTGAGCACCCCTCGAACACCGGGGAGCTGTTTTTT.

The chain links TRBV20-1 to TRBJ1-4, with D uncertain. V lost 3 bases and J 8 bases, leaving 7 bases between the germline ends. Germline V gene sequence: CDR1 DFQATT, CDR2 SNEGSKA (reference sequence). CDR3 length: 11 amino acids. CDR3 DNA sequence: TGCAGTGCTAGTTTTATGGAAAAACTGTTTTTT. This encodes CSASFMEKLFF.

The CDR3 protein is CASSANAGSQETQYF. CDR3 coding DNA: TGCGCCAGCAGCGCCAATGCGGGATCCCAAGAGACCCAGTACTTC. The V call is TRBV5-1, the J call TRBJ2-7; perhaps TRBD2 as D (6 bases). Near its end, the DNA agrees better with TRBJ2-5, so the J call may be wrong. Per the germline V gene, CDR1 is SGHRS and CDR2 is YFSETQ. This CDR3 has 15 amino acids.

This clonotype appeared a few times. This chain links TRBV4-1 with TRBJ1-4, with D possibly TRBD1 on 6 matching bases. The CDR3 consists of 17 residues. V was trimmed by 0 bases and J by 7 bases, leaving 18 bases between them. The germline gives CDR1 MGHRA, CDR2 YSYEKL. The CDR3 is CASSQEGGGRWGEKLFF. Written as DNA, the CDR3 is TGCGCCAGCAGCCAAGAGGGCGGGGGGCGATGGGGTGAAAAACTGTTTTTT.

The rearrangement links TRBV3-1 to TRBJ2-3; a possible D gene is TRBD2 (5 bases). CDR1 and CDR2 from the germline V gene are LGHDT and YNNKEL (reference sequence). The V gene lost 4 bases and the J gene lost 4 bases, with 9 bases spanning the gap. CDR3 length: 13 residues. In nucleotides, the CDR3 is TGTGCCAGCAGCCCCTCGGACTCAGATACGCAGTATTTT. It translates to CASSPSDSDTQYF.

There are a few counts of this clonotype. The CDR3 spells CASSQGPERAKNIQYF. CDR3 nucleotides: TGCGCCAGCAGCCAAGGGCCTGAGAGAGCCAAAAACATTCAGTACTTC. The chain links TRBV4-3 to TRBJ2-4; D is uncertain. V was trimmed by 1 base and J by 0 bases, leaving 10 bases between them. The CDR3 covers 16 residues. From germline, CDR1 is LGHNA and CDR2 YSLEER.

The chain links TRBV28 to TRBJ2-4, with D perhaps matching TRBD1 (5 bases). The DNA end is a closer match to TRBJ2-7, so the J assignment may be wrong. The CDR3 length is 14 residues. Germline V CDR1 and CDR2: MDHEN, SYDVKM. The CDR3 coding sequence is TGTGCCAGCAGGCCGCAGGGATTCCCCTACGAGCAGTACTTC. Its protein product is CASRPQGFPYEQYF.

In nucleotides, the CDR3 is TGCGCCAGCAGCCAAGATGGGGGGCACAGGGGACGAGAGACCCAGTACTTC. Its protein product is CASSQDGGHRGRETQYF. The chain joins TRBV4-1 to TRBJ2-5, with a possible D match to TRBD1 (7 bases). Between the trimmed V and J ends, which lost 0 bases and 4 bases, there was a span of 18 bases. The CDR3 sequence is 17 residues long. Germline values: CDR1 MGHRA, CDR2 YSYEKL.

This clonotype was observed a few times. The rearrangement links TRBV2 to TRBJ2-7; 8 nucleotides line up with TRBD2. Germline CDR1 and CDR2: SNHLY and FYNNEI. Trimming removed 5 bases from V and 2 bases from J; junction bases left unmatched: 5. The CDR3 has 14 residues. The CDR3 spells CASSTGTRAYEQYF. For the CDR3, the DNA is TGTGCCAGCAGTACCGGGACTAGGGCCTACGAGCAGTACTTC.

This clonotype was found a few times. The chain couples TRBV7-2 to TRBJ2-5; TRBD1 might be the D (5 bases). Trimming removed 3 bases at V and 2 bases at J, with 10 bases between. CDR1 is SGHTA and CDR2 is FQGNSA in the germline V gene. This CDR3 contains 14 residues. The CDR3 protein is CASSFSGKQETQYF. The CDR3 DNA is TGTGCCAGCAGCTTTTCAGGGAAGCAAGAGACCCAGTACTTC.

CDR3 region: CASRGGSGVGETQYF. The CDR3 DNA reads as TGTGCCAGCAGGGGAGGTAGCGGGGTAGGGGAGACCCAGTACTTC. The gene calls are TRBV6-6 and TRBJ2-4; 8 nucleotides line up with TRBD2. The end of the DNA aligns better with TRBJ2-5, so the J call may be wrong. Germline V gene sequence: CDR1 MNHNY, CDR2 SVGAGI (reference sequence). CDR3 length equals 15 residues.

The rearrangement joins TRBV20-1 to TRBJ1-2, with D possibly being TRBD1 (5 bases). The CDR3 runs to 11 residues. Looked up from germline, CDR1 is DFQATT and CDR2 is SNEGSKA (reference sequence). V shed 4 bases and J shed 3 bases, with 6 bases lying between them. The CDR3 region is CSATRDYGYTF. In DNA, the CDR3 is TGCAGTGCTACCAGGGACTATGGCTACACCTTC.

This clonotype was seen repeatedly, ten times or more. The gene calls are TRBV6-2 or TRBV6-3 and TRBJ2-7; 9 bases line up with TRBD1. CDR1 is MNHEY, CDR2 SVGEGT, per germline. The CDR3 consists of 15 residues. Trimming took 2 bases from V and 3 from J; bases not matched to a gene: 5. DNA for the CDR3: TGTGCCAGCAGTTACCTGGGACAGGGACGCTACGAGCAGTACTTC. Translating it yields CASSYLGQGRYEQYF.

This clonotype came up a few times. V is TRBV29-1 and J is TRBJ2-5; weak D call: TRBD2 (6 bases). CDR1 and CDR2 from the germline V gene are SQVTM and ANQGSEA. The CDR3 spans 14 residues. Trimming took 4 bases from V and 4 from J, leaving 16 bases between them. CDR3 in DNA: TGCAGCGTTGCAGGGACTCTCGTCGGAGAGACCCAGTACTTC. Translation gives CSVAGTLVGETQYF.

The J gene is TRBJ2-1, the V gene TRBV27; D is perhaps TRBD1 (6 bases). CDR1 is MNHEY, CDR2 SMNVEV, per germline (reference sequence). The CDR3 is 15 residues long. Trimming shortened V by 5 bases and J by 1 base, and 12 bases separated the two germline ends. This chain's CDR3 is CASSLNRVSYNEQFF. DNA of the CDR3: TGTGCCAGCAGTCTCAACAGGGTTTCCTACAATGAGCAGTTCTTC.

The chain couples TRBV9 to TRBJ2-3, with 7 bases fitting TRBD2. The CDR3 is made up of 15 amino acids. V lost 1 base to trimming and J lost 0 bases; unmatched junction nucleotides: 2. Germline-derived CDR1 and CDR2 are SGDLS and YYNGEE. The CDR3 DNA is TGTGCCAGCAGCGTACTAGCGGTTAGCACAGATACGCAGTATTTT. Amino acids: CASSVLAVSTDTQYF.

V gene TRBV5-1 combines with J gene TRBJ2-6; tentative D call: TRBD1 (6 bases). This CDR3 has 17 residues. Trimming stripped 1 base from V and 0 bases from J, with 11 bases between. Germline CDR1 is SGHRS and CDR2 is YFSETQ. The CDR3 nucleotides read TGCGCCAGCAGCTTGCGGGGACAACCCTCTGGGGCCAACGTCCTGACTTTC. It encodes CASSLRGQPSGANVLTF.

As regards this clonotype: A much larger clone is a single base away; this may be a read error. The rearrangement links TRBV7-6 to TRBJ2-1, with D possibly being TRBD1 (6 bases). The length of the CDR3 is 15 residues. The germline gives CDR1 SGHVS, CDR2 FNYEAQ. CDR3 region: CASSTGRGWGNGQFF. CDR3 in DNA: TGTGCCAGCAGCACGGGCAGGGGTTGGGGGAATGGGCAGTTCTTC.

This clonotype was seen just once. The rearrangement uses TRBV5-3 and TRBJ2-1, with D uncertain. TRBV5-3 is recorded as an ORF, its role being uncertain. With 6 bases removed from V and 6 bases from J, the gap between germline ends came to 10 bases. The CDR3 sequence is 12 residues long. As DNA, the CDR3 is TGTGCCAGAATTCCCGAGCCCAATGAGCAGTTCTTC. Translating it yields CARIPEPNEQFF.

The table lists this clonotype with a few counts. The rearrangement uses TRBV27 and TRBJ1-2, with D perhaps matching TRBD1 (6 bases). The CDR3 totals 13 residues. The V and J ends lost 5 bases and 5 bases respectively, with 12 bases between them. Germline loops: CDR1 MNHEY, CDR2 SMNVEV (reference sequence). CDR3 sequence: CASSPDGQYGYTF. The CDR3 bases are TGTGCCAGCAGTCCAGACGGACAGTATGGCTACACCTTC.

The J gene is TRBJ1-6, the V gene TRBV20-1, with D possibly matching TRBD1 (6 bases). The CDR3 has 16 amino acids. V was shortened by 6 bases and J by 7 bases, with 22 bases between the two germline ends. From germline, CDR1 is DFQATT and CDR2 SNEGSKA (reference sequence). CDR3 coding DNA: TGCAGTGCCAGGCGGGATCGGCAGGGGAGGAATTCACCCCTCCACTTT. Encoded protein: CSARRDRQGRNSPLHF.

This clonotype was seen only a few times. This CDR3 is CASSLIQGAVHTEAFF. The CDR3 DNA is TGTGCCAGCAGCTTAATCCAGGGGGCTGTACACACTGAAGCTTTCTTT. This chain connects TRBV13 to TRBJ1-1; 8 bases map to TRBD1. The CDR3 is 16 residues long. Germline CDR1 reads PRHDT; CDR2 reads FYEKMQ (reference sequence). With V trimmed by 2 bases and J by 3 bases, 8 bases remained unmatched. The variable domain in full, completed from reference TRBV13 and TRBJ1-1, reads AAGVIQSPRHLIKEKRETATLKCYPIPRHDTVYWYQQGPGQDPQFLISFYEKMQSDKGSIPDRFSAQQFSDYHSELNMSSLELGDSALYFCASSLIQGAVHTEAFFGQGTRLTVV.

The chain joins TRBV19 to TRBJ1-2; a weak D match, TRBD1 (5 bases). Germline V gives CDR1 LNHDA, CDR2 SQIVND (reference sequence). Trimming took off 3 bases at V and 5 bases at J, with 10 bases between the two ends. CDR3 length: 13 residues. The CDR3 protein is CASSMRGAYGYTF. The CDR3 DNA is TGTGCCAGTAGTATGAGAGGGGCGTATGGCTACACCTTC.

In regard to this clonotype: Sequence at one end of the junction differs from germline and may be a read error. This chain links TRBV7-9 with TRBJ1-2, with D maybe TRBD1 (5 bases). The CDR3 is 15 residues long. From germline, CDR1 is SEHNR and CDR2 FQNEAQ (reference sequence). For the CDR3, the DNA is TGTACCAGCAGCTCCGGGCCACAGGTGGGATATGGCTACACCTTC. The encoded protein is CTSSSGPQVGYGYTF.

The rearrangement uses TRBV24-1 and TRBJ2-1; D may be TRBD1 (7 bases). CDR1 and CDR2 (germline): KGHDR, SFDVKD. This CDR3 has 17 amino acids. Trimming removed 5 bases at V and 6 bases at J, with 22 bases between. CDR3 in DNA: TGTGCCACCAGTGCCAGGACAGGAGGGGGGCCTATCAATGAGCAGTTCTTC. This sequence encodes CATSARTGGGPINEQFF.

This clonotype was seen a few times. The chain couples TRBV7-2 to TRBJ2-5; D unresolved. The V end was cut by 5 bases, the J end by 0 bases, with 16 bases between. CDR3 size: 16 residues. The germline CDR1 and CDR2 sequences are SGHTA and FQGNSA. The CDR3 spells CASSREARAYQETQYF. CDR3 in DNA: TGTGCCAGCAGCCGAGAGGCTAGGGCCTACCAAGAGACCCAGTACTTC.

This clonotype was counted between two and nine times. The chain couples TRBV12-3 or TRBV12-4 to TRBJ1-4, with D uncertain. Trimming removed 3 bases at V and 8 bases at J, with 7 bases between. CDR3 length: 12 amino acids. In DNA, the CDR3 is TGTGCCAGCAGTTTTACGTCGGAAAAACTGTTTTTT. Protein product: CASSFTSEKLFF.

This clonotype came up once. The chain carries TRBV28 and TRBJ1-3, with 9 nucleotides matching TRBD1. This CDR3 is 16 amino acids long. The V gene end was trimmed by 4 bases and the J gene end by 2 bases; junction bases not matched to a gene: 6. From germline, CDR1 is MDHEN and CDR2 SYDVKM. DNA of the CDR3: TGTGCCAGCAGTTGGGGGACAGGGAAGGCTGGAAACACCATATATTTT. Protein product: CASSWGTGKAGNTIYF.

The rearrangement links TRBV12-3 or TRBV12-4 to TRBJ1-1; D gene ambiguous. This CDR3 spans 11 amino acids. Trimming removed 1 base from V and 9 bases from J, with 6 bases in between. CDR3 DNA: TGTGCCAGCAGTTTAGGGCAGCAAGCTTTCTTT. It is translated as CASSLGQQAFF.

This clonotype was counted between two and nine times. J is TRBJ2-4 and V is TRBV7-2; the D gene is possibly TRBD2 (5 bases). The CDR3 is made up of 17 amino acids. Trimming took 1 base from V and 1 from J, leaving 14 bases between them. Germline CDR1 is SGHTA and CDR2 is FQGNSA. The CDR3 sequence: CASSLEVAGRAKNIQYF. CDR3 in DNA: TGTGCCAGCAGCTTAGAAGTGGCGGGCCGGGCCAAAAACATTCAGTACTTC.

The gene calls are TRBV6-5 and TRBJ2-5; D may match TRBD1 or TRBD2 (6 bases each). The V end lost 1 base, the J end lost 5 bases, and 14 bases lay between the germline ends. The CDR3 sequence is 15 residues long. Germline CDR1 and CDR2: MNHEY and SVGAGI. CDR3 region: CASSYLGGFGETQYF. Written as DNA, the CDR3 is TGTGCCAGCAGTTACTTGGGGGGCTTCGGGGAGACCCAGTACTTC.

Notes on this clonotype: The germline gene is not matched at one end of the junction; a read error may be the cause. This rearrangement joins TRBV3-1 to TRBJ2-3; perhaps TRBD1 as D (6 bases). The length of the CDR3 is 15 residues. The V gene's germline CDR1 is LGHDT and CDR2 YNNKEL (reference sequence). This chain's CDR3 is CASSQTGWGTDMQYF. Written as DNA, the CDR3 is TGTGCCAGCAGCCAAACAGGGTGGGGCACAGATATGCAGTATTTT.